This entry concerns a single T cell receptor beta chain. Uncontrolled infection, other autoimmune disease, pregnancy or lactation barred patients from enrollment. Thyroid ultrasound and orbital computed tomography, with clinical symptoms and serum thyroxine and TRAb, informed diagnoses. The PBMCs were taken from approximately 9 ml of fresh peripheral blood. Authors of the study amplified TCR beta CDR3 regions from RNA transcripts. The HTBI set primed first-round TCR CDR3 RT-PCR. TCRdb processed the multiplex PCR reads anew with MiXCR; each CDR3 protein has one entry. The sample yields about 640,000 distinct CDR3 sequences, around 20% seen once. This entry comes from a study of T cells in Graves' hyperthyroidism and ophthalmopathy. Study-wide context: Once the initial diagnosis was made, peripheral blood was obtained before any treatment.

The germline V and J ends were trimmed by 1 base and 3 bases, with 13 bases remaining between them. Germline V CDR1 and CDR2: LNHNV, YYDKDF (reference sequence). This CDR3 is 16 amino acids long. The chain joins TRBV15 to TRBJ2-1; the D is unclear. Sequencing input: blood. The TCR comes from a man aged 30-40 years with Graves' ophthalmopathy. DNA for the CDR3: TGTGCCACCAGCAGAGGACGAGTTAACTACTACAATGAGCAGTTCTTC. This codes for CATSRGRVNYYNEQFF.